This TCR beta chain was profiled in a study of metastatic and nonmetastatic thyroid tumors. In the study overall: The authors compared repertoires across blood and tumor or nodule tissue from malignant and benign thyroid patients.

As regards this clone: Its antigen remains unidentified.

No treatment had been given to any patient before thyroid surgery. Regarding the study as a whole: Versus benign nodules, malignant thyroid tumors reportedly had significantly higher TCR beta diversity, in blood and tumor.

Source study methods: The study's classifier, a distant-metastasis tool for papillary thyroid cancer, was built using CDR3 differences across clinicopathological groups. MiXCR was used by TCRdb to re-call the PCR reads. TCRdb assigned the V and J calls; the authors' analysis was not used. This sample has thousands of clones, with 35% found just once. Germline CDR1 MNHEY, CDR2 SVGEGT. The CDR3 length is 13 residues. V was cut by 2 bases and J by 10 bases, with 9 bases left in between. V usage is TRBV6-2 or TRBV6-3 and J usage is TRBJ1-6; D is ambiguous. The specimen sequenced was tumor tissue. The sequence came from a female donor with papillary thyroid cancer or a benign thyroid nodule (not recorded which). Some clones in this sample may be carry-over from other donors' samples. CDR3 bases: TGTGCCAGCAGTTACATTAGCGGCTCACCCCTCCACTTT. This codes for CASSYISGSPLHF.